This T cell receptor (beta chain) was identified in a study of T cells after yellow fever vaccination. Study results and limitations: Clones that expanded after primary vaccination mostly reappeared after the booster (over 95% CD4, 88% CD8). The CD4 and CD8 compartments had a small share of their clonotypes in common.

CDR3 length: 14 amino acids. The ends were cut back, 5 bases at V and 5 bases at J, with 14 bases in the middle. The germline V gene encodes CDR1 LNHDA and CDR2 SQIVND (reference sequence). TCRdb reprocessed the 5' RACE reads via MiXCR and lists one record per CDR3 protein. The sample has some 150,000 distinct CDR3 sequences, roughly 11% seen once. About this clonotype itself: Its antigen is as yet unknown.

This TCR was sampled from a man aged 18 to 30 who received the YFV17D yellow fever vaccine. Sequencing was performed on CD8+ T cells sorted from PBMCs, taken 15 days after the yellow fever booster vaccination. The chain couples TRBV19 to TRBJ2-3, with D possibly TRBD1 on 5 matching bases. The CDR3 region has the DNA TGTGCCAGTAGTCCCATCGCCCAGGGAGATACGCAGTATTTT. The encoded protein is CASSPIAQGDTQYF.